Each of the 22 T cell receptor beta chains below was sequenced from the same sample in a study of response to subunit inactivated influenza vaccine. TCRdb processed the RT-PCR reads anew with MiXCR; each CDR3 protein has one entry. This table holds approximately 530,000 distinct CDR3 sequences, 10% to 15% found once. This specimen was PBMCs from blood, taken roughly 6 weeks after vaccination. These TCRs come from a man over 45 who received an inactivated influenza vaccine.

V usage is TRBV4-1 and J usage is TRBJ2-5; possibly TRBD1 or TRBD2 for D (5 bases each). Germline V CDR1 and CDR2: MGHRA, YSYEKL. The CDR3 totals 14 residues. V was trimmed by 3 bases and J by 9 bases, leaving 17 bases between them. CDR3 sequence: CASSQNLRDQPQYF. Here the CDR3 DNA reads TGCGCCAGCAGCCAGAACTTGAGGGACCAACCCCAGTACTTC.

CDR3 DNA: TGTGCCAGCAGTTTGGAGCCAGCAGGGAACACTGAAGCTTTCTTT. Translation gives CASSLEPAGNTEAFF. The chain has TRBV27 and TRBJ1-1; D gene ambiguous. Looked up from germline, CDR1 is MNHEY and CDR2 is SMNVEV (reference sequence). CDR3 length equals 15 residues. V was clipped by 3 bases and J by 1 base, with 12 bases between them.

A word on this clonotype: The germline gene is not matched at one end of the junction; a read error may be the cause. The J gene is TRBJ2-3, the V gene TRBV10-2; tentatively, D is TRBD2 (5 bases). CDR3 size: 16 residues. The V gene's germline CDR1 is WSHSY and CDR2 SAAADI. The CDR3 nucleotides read TGCGCCAGCAGTGAGTCCCGATCCCCTAGCACAGATGCGCAGTATTTT. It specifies CASSESRSPSTDAQYF.

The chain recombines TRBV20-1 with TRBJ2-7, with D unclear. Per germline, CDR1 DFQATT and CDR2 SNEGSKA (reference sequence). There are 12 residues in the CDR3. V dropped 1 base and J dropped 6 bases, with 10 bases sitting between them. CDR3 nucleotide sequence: TGCAGTGCTAGAGTGCTGGACCTCGAGCAGTACTTC. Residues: CSARVLDLEQYF.

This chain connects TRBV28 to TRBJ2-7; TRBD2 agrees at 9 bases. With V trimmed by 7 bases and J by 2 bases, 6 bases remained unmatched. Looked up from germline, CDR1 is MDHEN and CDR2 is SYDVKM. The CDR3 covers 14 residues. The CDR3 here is CASNLAGSAYEQYF. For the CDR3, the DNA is TGTGCCAGCAATCTAGCGGGAAGCGCCTACGAGCAGTACTTC.

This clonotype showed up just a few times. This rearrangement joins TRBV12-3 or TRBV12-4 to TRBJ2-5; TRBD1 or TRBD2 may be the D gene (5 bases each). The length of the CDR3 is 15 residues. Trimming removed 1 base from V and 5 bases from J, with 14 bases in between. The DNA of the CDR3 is TGTGCCAGCAGTTTAGTCGGGACCCCCCTGGAGACCCAGTACTTC. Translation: CASSLVGTPLETQYF.

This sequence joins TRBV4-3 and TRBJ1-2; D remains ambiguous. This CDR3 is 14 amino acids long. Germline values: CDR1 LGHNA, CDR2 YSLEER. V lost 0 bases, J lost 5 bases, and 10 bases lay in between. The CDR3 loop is CASSQDPAGYGYTF. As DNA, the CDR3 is TGCGCCAGCAGCCAAGATCCTGCTGGGTATGGCTACACCTTC.

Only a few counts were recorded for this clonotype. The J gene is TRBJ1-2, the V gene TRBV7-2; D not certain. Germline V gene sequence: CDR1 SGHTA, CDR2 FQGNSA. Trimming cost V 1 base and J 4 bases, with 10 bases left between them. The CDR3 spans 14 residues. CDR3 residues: CASSLDSALYGYTF. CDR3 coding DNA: TGTGCCAGCAGCTTAGATTCAGCCCTCTATGGCTACACCTTC.

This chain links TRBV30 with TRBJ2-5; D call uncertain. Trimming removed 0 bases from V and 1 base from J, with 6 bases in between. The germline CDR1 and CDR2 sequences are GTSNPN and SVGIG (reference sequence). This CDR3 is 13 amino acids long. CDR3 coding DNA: TGTGCCTGGAGTGTTGGCAGCCAAGAGACCCAGTACTTC. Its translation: CAWSVGSQETQYF.

In DNA form, the CDR3 reads TGTGCCAGCAGTTGGCGGGGATATAATTCACCCCTCCACTTT. This translates into CASSWRGYNSPLHF. V is TRBV12-3 or TRBV12-4 and J is TRBJ1-6; D ambiguous. The ends were cut back, 4 bases at V and 4 bases at J, with 8 bases in the middle. The CDR3 has 14 amino acids.

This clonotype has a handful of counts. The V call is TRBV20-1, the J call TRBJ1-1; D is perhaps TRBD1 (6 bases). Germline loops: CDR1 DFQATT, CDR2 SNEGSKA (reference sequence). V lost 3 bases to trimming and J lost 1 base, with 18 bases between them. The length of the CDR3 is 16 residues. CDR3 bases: TGCAGTGCTAGCGGTGGGCAGGGGTTAGGGAACACTGAAGCTTTCTTT. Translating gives CSASGGQGLGNTEAFF.

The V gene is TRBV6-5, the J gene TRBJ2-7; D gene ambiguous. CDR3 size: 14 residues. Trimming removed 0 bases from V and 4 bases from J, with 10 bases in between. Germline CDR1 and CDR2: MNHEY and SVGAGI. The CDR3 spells CASSYSQSVYEQYF. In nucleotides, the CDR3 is TGTGCCAGCAGTTACTCTCAGAGCGTATACGAGCAGTACTTC.

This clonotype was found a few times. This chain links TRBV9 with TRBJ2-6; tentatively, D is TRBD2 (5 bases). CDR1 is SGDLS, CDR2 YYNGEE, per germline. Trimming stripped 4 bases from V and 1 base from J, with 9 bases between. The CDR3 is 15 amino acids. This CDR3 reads CASSSSGSGANVLTF. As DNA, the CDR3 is TGTGCCAGCAGCTCCTCGGGGTCTGGGGCCAACGTCCTGACTTTC.

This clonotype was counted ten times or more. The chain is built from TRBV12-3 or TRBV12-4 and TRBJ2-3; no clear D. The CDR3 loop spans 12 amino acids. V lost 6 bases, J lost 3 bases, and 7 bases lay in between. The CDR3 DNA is TGTGCCAGCAGCTCAATTACAGATACGCAGTATTTT. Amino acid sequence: CASSSITDTQYF.

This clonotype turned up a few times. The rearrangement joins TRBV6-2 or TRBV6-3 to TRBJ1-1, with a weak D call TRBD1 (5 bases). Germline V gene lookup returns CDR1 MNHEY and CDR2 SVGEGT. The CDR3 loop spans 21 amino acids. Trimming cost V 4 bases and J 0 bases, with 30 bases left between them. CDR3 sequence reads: CASSSPLASVIPGGMNTEAFF. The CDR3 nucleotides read TGTGCCAGCAGTTCTCCACTAGCGTCCGTTATACCTGGGGGAATGAACACTGAAGCTTTCTTT.

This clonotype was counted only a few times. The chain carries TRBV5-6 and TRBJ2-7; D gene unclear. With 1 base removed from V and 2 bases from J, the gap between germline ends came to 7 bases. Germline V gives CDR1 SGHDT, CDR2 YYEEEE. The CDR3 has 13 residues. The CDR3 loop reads CASSLTSTYEQYF. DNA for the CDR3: TGTGCCAGCAGCTTGACGTCGACCTACGAGCAGTACTTC.

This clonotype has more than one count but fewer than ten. The CDR3 region is CASSPRDSHTDTQYF. The CDR3 DNA follows: TGTGCCAGCAGCCCCCGGGACAGCCACACAGATACGCAGTATTTT. The chain employs TRBV12-3 or TRBV12-4 and TRBJ2-3, with TRBD1 matching 7 bases. V was pared by 6 bases and J by 2 bases, with 8 bases of the junction left unmatched. The CDR3 loop spans 15 amino acids.

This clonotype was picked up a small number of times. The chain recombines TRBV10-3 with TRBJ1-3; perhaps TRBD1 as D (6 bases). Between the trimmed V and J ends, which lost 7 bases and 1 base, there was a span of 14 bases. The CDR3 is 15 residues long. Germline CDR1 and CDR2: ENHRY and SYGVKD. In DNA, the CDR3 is TGTGCCATCACCCCAGGACAGTTTTCTGGAAACACCATATATTTT. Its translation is CAITPGQFSGNTIYF.

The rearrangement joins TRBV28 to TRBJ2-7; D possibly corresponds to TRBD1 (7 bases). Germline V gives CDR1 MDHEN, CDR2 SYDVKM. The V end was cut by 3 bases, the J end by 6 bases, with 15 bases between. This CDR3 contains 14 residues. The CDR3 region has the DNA TGTGCCAGCAGTTTCCAGGGGGGCGTTCGCGAGCAGTACTTC. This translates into CASSFQGGVREQYF.

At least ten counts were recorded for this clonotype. CDR3 DNA: TGCGCCAGCAGCTCCGGGACAGGCCGCTACGAGCAGTACTTC. Protein sequence: CASSSGTGRYEQYF. V gene TRBV5-1 combines with J gene TRBJ2-7, with 8 positions matching TRBD1. The V and J ends lost 3 bases and 3 bases, in that order; junction bases with no gene match: 5. The CDR3 contains 14 residues. The germline CDR1 and CDR2 sequences are SGHRS and YFSETQ.

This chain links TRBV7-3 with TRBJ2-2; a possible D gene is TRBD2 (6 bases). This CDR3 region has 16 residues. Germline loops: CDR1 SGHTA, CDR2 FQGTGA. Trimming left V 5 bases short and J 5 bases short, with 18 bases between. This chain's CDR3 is CASSVSGSPRTGELFF. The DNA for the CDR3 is TGTGCCAGCAGCGTTAGCGGATCCCCTAGGACCGGGGAGCTGTTTTTT.

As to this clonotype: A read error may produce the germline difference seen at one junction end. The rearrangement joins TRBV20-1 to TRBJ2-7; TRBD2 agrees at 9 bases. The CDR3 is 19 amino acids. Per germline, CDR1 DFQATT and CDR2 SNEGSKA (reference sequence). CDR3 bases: TGCTGTGCTAGAGATTCGGCAAAAGCCGGGACTAGCAGCTCCTACGAGCAGTACTTC. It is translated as CCARDSAKAGTSSSYEQYF.